The rows below give T cell receptor beta chains drawn from one sample of a study of T cell responses to AZD1222 COVID-19 vaccine. Here immunoSEQ multiplex PCR was the method, and the copy in TCRdb shows in-frame clones only, minus some. The repertoire includes about 140,000 clones, 80% to 95% of them detected once, and about 1.5% sits in the top ten. This specimen was peripheral blood, taken on day 0 of AZD1222 vaccination. Receptors were obtained from an adult in good health. The CDR3 runs from the conserved cysteine through the conserved F or W. The D gene is left open where the match is weak. A clone size is listed for some rows: how often the clone was seen (once, few, many), or a class if it is expanded.

v_gene,abundance,d_gene,j_gene,CDR3nt,CDR3aa
TRBV6-1,.,.,TRBJ1-3,TGTGCCAGCAGTGAAGGCTCTGGAAACACCATATATTTT,CASSEGSGNTIYF
TRBV6-5,.,TRBD1,TRBJ2-7,TGTGCCAGCTGCTCCGGGACAGGGGTGACCGAGCAGTACTTC,CASCSGTGVTEQYF
TRBV28,once,.,TRBJ2-7,TGTGCCAGCAGTTTCGGCAGCTACGAGCAGTACTTC,CASSFGSYEQYF
TRBV11-2,.,.,TRBJ2-7,TGTGCCAGCAGCTTATACCACGAGCAGTACTTC,CASSLYHEQYF
TRBV6-5,.,.,TRBJ1-6,TGTGCCAGTGCTCGGAGGACGGGAGATTCACCCCTCCACTTT,CASARRTGDSPLHF
TRBV27,.,.,TRBJ2-7,TGTGCCAGCAGTCGGGACGCAACCTACGAGCAGTACTTC,CASSRDATYEQYF
TRBV5-1,.,.,TRBJ2-3,TGCGCCAGCAGCTCGGTGGGGTTAGAATCAGATACGCAGTATTTT,CASSSVGLESDTQYF
TRBV27,.,.,TRBJ2-7,TGTGCCAGCAGTTTAAAGAGGCCCCTTTACGAGCAGTACTTC,CASSLKRPLYEQYF
TRBV30,.,TRBD2,TRBJ2-1,TGTGCCTGGAGTAGGGCGGGGGCCTACAATGAGCAGTTCTTC,CAWSRAGAYNEQFF
TRBV10-3,.,.,TRBJ2-7,TGTGCCATCGGGACGGAAACCTACGAGCAGTACTTC,CAIGTETYEQYF
TRBV10-3,.,TRBD1,TRBJ1-1,TGTGCCATCAGTGAGACCTCAGGGGGGCGGACTGAAGCTTTCTTT,CAISETSGGRTEAFF
TRBV3-1/TRBV3-2,.,.,TRBJ1-5,TGTGCCAGCAGCCAAGCGGGGTGGGGTCAGCCCCAGCATTTT,CASSQAGWGQPQHF
TRBV19,once,.,TRBJ1-2,TGTGCCAGTAGTATATTGGGTGGTGATGGCTACACCTTC,CASSILGGDGYTF
TRBV7-2,.,.,TRBJ2-1,TGTGCCAGCAGCTTAATCTCGACTGGGGAGAATGAGCAGTTCTTC,CASSLISTGENEQFF
TRBV5-1,.,.,TRBJ2-1,TGCGCCAGCAGCTTGGAGGGACTGAGCTCCTACAATGAGCAGTTCTTC,CASSLEGLSSYNEQFF